Reported below is one T cell receptor beta chain. There is no known antigen for this receptor. The record has no base qualities; no much larger clone is one base away. The data stem from a study of vaccination effects on CD4 cells after COVID-19 (dated by TCRdb to the early 2020s). For the wider study: Across the study, the median time from the second dose to post-vaccine sampling was 72 days (range 14 to 241). The study compared SARS-CoV-2 spike-specific CD4+ TCR repertoires before and after mRNA vaccination in COVID-19 convalescent patients and infection-naive vaccine recipients. The full study included approximately nine COVID-19 convalescent patients and several SARS-CoV-2-naive healthy vaccine recipients. The Oncomine TCR Beta short-read assay on an Illumina iSeq 100 was used to sequence cultures from other donors in the study. The paper as a whole reports these results and caveats: The study was limited by a small number of convalescent patients, and early post-infection timepoints were lacking. Both infection-induced and vaccine-induced clones contracted markedly at late post-vaccination timepoints, which is consistent with waning T cell responses. In healthy vaccine recipients, vaccine-induced clones were almost all SARS-CoV-2 mono-reactive, with only 1 of 255 cross-reactive with common cold coronaviruses.

In the ViraFEST assay, PBMC were stimulated with viral peptide pools, and antigen-specific CD4+ T cell clonotypes were then identified by expansion using TCR sequencing. After less than 13 days of culture, CD4+ T cells were isolated with the EasySep CD4+ T cell isolation kit. Two doses of either the BNT162b2 or the mRNA-1273 mRNA SARS-CoV-2 vaccine were administered to participants. The absence of prior SARS-CoV-2 infection in healthy vaccine recipients was confirmed by negative nucleocapsid antibodies before and after vaccination. Approximately 2.1 million PBMC per well were cultured in IMDM with about 5% human AB serum, around 10 IU/ml IL-2 and gentamicin, plus 10 ug/ml peptides. Half of the culture medium was replaced with fresh IL-2-containing medium on days 3 and 7. Unless noted otherwise, every peptide stimulation condition was cultured in triplicate wells. Using Ficoll-Paque Plus gradient centrifugation, PBMC were separated from whole blood and then either used fresh or cryopreserved at -140C. Overlapping peptide pools spanned the spike proteins of SARS-CoV-2 and the common cold coronaviruses HCoV-NL63, HCoV-OC43 and HCoV-229E. The QIAamp micro DNA kit was used to extract genomic DNA from the cultured CD4+ T cells.

In the germline V gene, CDR1 corresponds to MNHEY and CDR2 to SVGAGI. From the cysteine through the phenylalanine, the CDR3 covers 14 amino acids. The read is trimmed to its CDR3 DNA, 42 bases read in frame from base 1. Here V drops 4 bases and J drops 9 bases, and the junction holds 7 bases not matched to any gene. Libraries were constructed by the immunoSEQ multiplex PCR assay. DNA from the cultured and isolated CD4+ T cells underwent TCR beta CDR3 sequencing. Per the authors' processing: Non-productive TCR sequences were removed and reads were trimmed to the CDR3 region, keeping CDR3s of at least 7 amino acids. Antigen-specific clonotypes were identified with the MANAFEST web app by comparing expansion in peptide wells against reference cultures. Positive clones required FDR<0.05 expansion versus reference and all other wells, odds ratio above 5, and frequency above 0.1% in two replicate wells. Clonotypes significantly expanded in SARS-CoV-2 spike wells and in at least one common cold coronavirus spike condition were defined as cross-reactive. Levenshtein distance calculated with the stringdist R package was used to assess CDR3 similarity, and unrooted trees were constructed with ape in R 3.6.1. Held by TCRdb, this immuneACCESS table contains in-frame sequences only and omits some clones. Under half of the omission traces to an unresolved V gene where checked; the cause of the rest is unknown. D and trimming come from the DNA, and the V and J calls and clone size come from that table. The sample table holds 15,000 or so clones, of which about 70% were seen once. The ten largest clones add up to approximately 20% of the sample.

The chain is encoded by TRBV6-5 joined to TRBJ1-1; TRBD1 lines up with 11 middle nucleotides. The sample in question was CD4+ T cells from PBMCs cultured with HCoV-NL63 spike peptides, obtained after COVID-19 vaccination. This specimen's cell subset or site label, per the study, means: HCoV-NL63 spike overlapping peptide pool stimulation. The TCR originated in a human donor who received a COVID-19 vaccine. Read as DNA, the sequence is TGTGCCAGCAGTTGGACAGGGGGCAGGCAGAAAGCTTTCTTT. The encoded protein is CASSWTGGRQKAFF.